This T cell receptor beta chain comes out of a study of blood T cell repertoires in COVID-19. The wider study: There were acute and convalescent COVID-19 samples, and they came from the United States, Italy and Spain. T cells, B-cell-depleted T cells, or PBMCs provided the cDNA or gDNA that served as material.

The germline V and J ends were trimmed by 7 bases and 7 bases, with 20 bases remaining between them. Germline V gene sequence: CDR1 SGHTS, CDR2 YDEGEE. This CDR3 is built from 14 residues. Original analysis: Reference gene primer amplification yielded estimated nucleated cell counts. TCRdb keeps only in-frame clones here, not all; method: immunoSEQ multiplex PCR. The V and J calls and clone size were taken over from that table, and D and trimming were inferred from the DNA. The sample carries 100,000 to 150,000 clones, about four fifths recorded once. Sequenced input: peripheral blood. The V gene is TRBV5-8, the J gene TRBJ1-1; tentatively, D is TRBD1 (6 bases). This clonotype originated in a man in his fifties or sixties with acute or convalescent COVID-19. The CDR3 nucleotides are TGTGCCAGCTTAACACCCGGGACATTAAATGAAGCTTTCTTT. This sequence encodes CASLTPGTLNEAFF.